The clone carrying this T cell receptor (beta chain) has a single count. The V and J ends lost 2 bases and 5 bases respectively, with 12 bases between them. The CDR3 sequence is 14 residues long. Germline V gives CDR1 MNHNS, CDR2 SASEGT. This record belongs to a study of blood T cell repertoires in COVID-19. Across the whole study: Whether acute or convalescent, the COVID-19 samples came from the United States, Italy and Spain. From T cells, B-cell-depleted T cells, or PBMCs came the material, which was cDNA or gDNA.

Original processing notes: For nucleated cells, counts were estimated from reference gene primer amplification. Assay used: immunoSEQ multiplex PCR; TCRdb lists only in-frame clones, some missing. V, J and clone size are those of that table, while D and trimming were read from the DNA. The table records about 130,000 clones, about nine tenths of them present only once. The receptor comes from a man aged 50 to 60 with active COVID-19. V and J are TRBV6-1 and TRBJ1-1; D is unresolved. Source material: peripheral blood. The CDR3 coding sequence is TGTGCCAGCAGTGAAAATGAGGGAAGAACTGAAGCTTTCTTT. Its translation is CASSENEGRTEAFF.